The source of this T cell receptor beta chain is a study of cytomegalovirus exposure and HLA in healthy donors. Trimming took 8 bases from V and 0 from J, leaving 12 bases between them. This CDR3 has 14 amino acids. Looked up from germline, CDR1 is LNHNV and CDR2 is YYDKDF (reference sequence). Profiling relied on immunoSEQ multiplex PCR, and the TCRdb table lists in-frame clones only, not all of them. The sample consists of 90,000 or so clones, roughly 85% of them appearing once. The specimen sequenced was PBMCs. The chain is built from TRBV15 and TRBJ2-3, with a weak D call TRBD2 (6 bases). The sequence was obtained from a man in his late teens or twenties in good health and CMV-seropositive. CDR3 amino acids: CATGRAGSTDTQYF. CDR3 nucleotide sequence: TGTGCCACCGGGCGGGCGGGAAGCACAGATACGCAGTATTTT. The full variable domain, its missing parts supplied by reference TRBV15 and TRBJ2-3, is DAMVIQNPRYQVTQFGKPVTLSCSQTLNHNVMYWYQQKSSQAPKLLFHYYDKDFNNEADTPDNFQSRRPNTSFCFLDIRSPGLGDTAMYLCATGRAGSTDTQYFGPGTRLTVL.